The entry below describes one T cell receptor beta chain. This specimen comes from a study of T cell repertoires in cytomegalovirus infection. The germline V gene has CDR1 MNHEY and CDR2 SMNVEV (reference sequence). The V gene lost 5 bases and the J gene lost 2 bases, with 16 bases spanning the gap. The CDR3 is made up of 15 amino acids. TCRdb recomputed calls from the reads with MiXCR, one row per CDR3 protein. The sample contains hundreds of thousands of distinct CDR3 sequences, 15% to 20% of which appear only once. This receptor was taken from a human donor in good health (CMV status not recorded). Some clones in this sample may be carry-over from other donors' samples. V is TRBV27 and J is TRBJ2-7; possible D gene TRBD2, 7 bases. The sequencing input was PBMCs. The CDR3 protein is CASSNRGGGTYEQYF. DNA of the CDR3: TGTGCCAGCAGTAATAGGGGGGGGGGCACCTACGAGCAGTACTTC.